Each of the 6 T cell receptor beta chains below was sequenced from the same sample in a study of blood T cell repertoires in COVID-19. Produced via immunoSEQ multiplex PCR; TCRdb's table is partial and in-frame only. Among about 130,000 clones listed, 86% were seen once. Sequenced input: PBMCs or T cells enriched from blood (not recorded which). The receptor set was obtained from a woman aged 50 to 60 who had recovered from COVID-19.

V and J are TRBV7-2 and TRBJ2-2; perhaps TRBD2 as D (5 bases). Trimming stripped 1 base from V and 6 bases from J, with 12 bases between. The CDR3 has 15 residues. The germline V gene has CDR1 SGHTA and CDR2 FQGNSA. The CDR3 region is CASSLVWGASGELFF. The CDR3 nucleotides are TGTGCCAGCAGCTTAGTTTGGGGAGCATCCGGGGAGCTGTTTTTT.

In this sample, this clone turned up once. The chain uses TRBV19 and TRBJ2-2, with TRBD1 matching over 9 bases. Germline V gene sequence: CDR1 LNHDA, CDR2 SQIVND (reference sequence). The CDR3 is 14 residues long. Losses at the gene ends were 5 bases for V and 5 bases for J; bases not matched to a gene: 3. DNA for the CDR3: TGTGCCAGTAGTGATGGGACAGGGACCGGGGAGCTGTTTTTT. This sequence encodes CASSDGTGTGELFF.

The CDR3 spells CASSLDSGGNQPQHF. CDR3 bases: TGTGCCAGCAGCTTAGACTCAGGGGGGAATCAGCCCCAGCATTTT. The chain uses TRBV7-9 and TRBJ1-5; the match to TRBD1 covers 7 bases. With 1 base clipped from V and 4 bases from J, the junction kept 4 bases outside the gene matches. This CDR3 comprises 15 residues. Germline assignment: CDR1 SEHNR and CDR2 FQNEAQ (reference sequence).

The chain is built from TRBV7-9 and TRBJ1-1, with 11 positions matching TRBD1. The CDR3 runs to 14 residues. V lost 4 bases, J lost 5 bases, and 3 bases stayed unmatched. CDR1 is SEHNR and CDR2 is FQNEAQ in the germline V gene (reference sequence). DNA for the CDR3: TGTGCCAGCAGCTGGACAGGGGGCGTGACTGAAGCTTTCTTT. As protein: CASSWTGGVTEAFF.

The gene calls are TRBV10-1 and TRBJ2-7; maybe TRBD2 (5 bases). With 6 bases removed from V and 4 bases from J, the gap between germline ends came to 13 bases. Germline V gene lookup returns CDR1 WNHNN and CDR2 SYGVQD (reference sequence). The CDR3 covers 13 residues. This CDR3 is CASSESGGYEQYF. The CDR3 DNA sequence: TGCGCCAGCAGCGAATCCGGAGGTTACGAGCAGTACTTC.

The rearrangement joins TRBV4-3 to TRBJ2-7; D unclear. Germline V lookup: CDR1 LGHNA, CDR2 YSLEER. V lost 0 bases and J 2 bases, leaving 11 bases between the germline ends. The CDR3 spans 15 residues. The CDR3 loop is CASSQDGAGPYEQYF. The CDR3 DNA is TGCGCCAGCAGCCAAGATGGAGCCGGCCCCTACGAGCAGTACTTC.